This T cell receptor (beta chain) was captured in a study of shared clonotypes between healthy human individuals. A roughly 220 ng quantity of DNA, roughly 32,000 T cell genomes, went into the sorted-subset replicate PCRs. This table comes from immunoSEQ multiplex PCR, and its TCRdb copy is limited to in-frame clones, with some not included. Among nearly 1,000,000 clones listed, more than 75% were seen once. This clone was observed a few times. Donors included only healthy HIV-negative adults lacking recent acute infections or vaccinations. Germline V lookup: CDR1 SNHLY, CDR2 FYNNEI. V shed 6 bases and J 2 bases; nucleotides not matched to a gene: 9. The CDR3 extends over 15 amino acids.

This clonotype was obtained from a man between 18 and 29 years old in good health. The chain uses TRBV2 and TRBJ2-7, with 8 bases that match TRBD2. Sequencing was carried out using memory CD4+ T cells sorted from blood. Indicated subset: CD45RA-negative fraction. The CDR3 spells CASRTTSGGAYEQYF. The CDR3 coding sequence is TGTGCCAGCAGAACCACTAGCGGAGGGGCCTACGAGCAGTACTTC.